This T cell receptor beta chain was identified in a study of beta chain features in type 1 diabetes. For the study at large: The patients were much like the healthy donors in age, gender and cell yields. Broader study findings: TCRB CDR3s were moderately but significantly shorter in Type 1 diabetes patients in all four CD4+ subsets. Within the patient group, naive, central memory and Treg TCRB repertoires appeared more similar to each other than within healthy donors. A possible short-template PCR bias applies equally to patients and controls.

CDR3 size: 15 residues. Germline CDR1 SQVTM, CDR2 ANQGSEA. V was clipped by 3 bases and J by 6 bases; unmatched bases: 9. Investigators reverse transcribed all isolated RNA, so they sequenced expressed TCRB transcripts. The method was immunoSEQ multiplex PCR; TCRdb's version includes in-frame clones alone and lacks a portion of them. The table shows 150,000 to 190,000 clones, with approximately 10% occurring only once. Concerning this clone: No antigen is known for it.

The V call is TRBV29-1, the J call TRBJ2-3, with 10 bases identical to TRBD1. Sequenced sample: central memory CD4+ T cells from blood. The receptor's source is a man aged 25 to 45 with type 1 diabetes. The CDR3, as DNA: TGCAGCGTTGATAAAACCGGGACAGGGGAGGATACGCAGTATTTT. Its protein is CSVDKTGTGEDTQYF.